The 30 T cell receptor beta chains listed next were all sequenced from one sample in a study of T cell responses to AZD1222 COVID-19 vaccine. Measured with immunoSEQ multiplex PCR; TCRdb has only the in-frame clones, and not every one. Of 95,000 to 150,000 clones detected, over 75% appear once; the ten largest clones hold roughly 7.8%. This specimen was peripheral blood, taken on day 0 of AZD1222 vaccination. The receptors come from an adult in good health.

V is TRBV11-2 and J is TRBJ2-3, with D tentatively TRBD2 (6 bases). The CDR3 runs to 14 residues. V lost 7 bases to trimming and J lost 2 bases, with 13 bases between them. The germline V gene encodes CDR1 SGHAT and CDR2 FQNNGV. The CDR3 is CASTDAGNTDTQYF. For the CDR3, the DNA is TGTGCCAGCACGGATGCGGGGAACACAGATACGCAGTATTTT.

This chain uses TRBV19 with TRBJ1-5; D remains unclear. V lost 7 bases and J lost 7, with 14 bases in between. The CDR3 sequence is 13 residues long. CDR1 is LNHDA, CDR2 SQIVND, per germline (reference sequence). The CDR3 bases are TGTGCCAGTAACCCGGGAGAGAGGCAGCCCCAGCATTTT. It translates to CASNPGERQPQHF.

This clone was seen just once. The J gene is TRBJ2-7, the V gene TRBV24-1; weak D call: TRBD1 (5 bases). Germline CDR1 reads KGHDR; CDR2 reads SFDVKD. Trimming left V 9 bases short and J 5 bases short, with 19 bases between. The CDR3 is 14 amino acids. The CDR3 DNA follows: TGTGCCACCTGTTTGAAGGACAAAAGGAACGAGCAGTACTTC. Encoded protein: CATCLKDKRNEQYF.

The chain combines TRBV10-2 with TRBJ1-1; TRBD1 is a possible D gene (6 bases). V was cut by 3 bases and J by 5 bases, with 10 bases left in between. The CDR3 is made up of 13 amino acids. Germline loops: CDR1 WSHSY, CDR2 SAAADI. The CDR3 loop reads CASSDRGVTEAFF. CDR3 nucleotide sequence: TGCGCCAGCAGTGACAGGGGAGTAACTGAAGCTTTCTTT.

This chain joins TRBV2 and TRBJ2-3; D possibly corresponds to TRBD1 (5 bases). Trimming took off 5 bases at V and 5 bases at J, with 14 bases between the two ends. Germline V lookup: CDR1 SNHLY, CDR2 FYNNEI. This CDR3 is built from 14 residues. CDR3 protein: CASSWSGQGDTQYF. Written as DNA, the CDR3 is TGTGCCAGCAGTTGGTCAGGGCAAGGAGATACGCAGTATTTT.

Here the CDR3 reads CASGRAVTEAFF. CDR3 sequence (DNA): TGTGCCAGCGGGCGGGCCGTCACTGAAGCTTTCTTT. The rearrangement links TRBV28 to TRBJ1-1, with no clear D. This CDR3 has 12 residues. Germline CDR1 and CDR2: MDHEN and SYDVKM. Trimming shortened V by 8 bases and J by 4 bases, and 11 bases separated the two germline ends.

The chain carries TRBV29-1 and TRBJ2-7; 9 bases fit TRBD1. This CDR3 is built from 12 residues. V was clipped by 4 bases and J by 2 bases; unmatched bases: 0. CDR1 and CDR2 (germline): SQVTM, ANQGSEA. CDR3 DNA sequence: TGCAGCGTTGGACAGGGGGCCTACGAGCAGTACTTC. Its translation is CSVGQGAYEQYF.

The chain combines TRBV6-2 or TRBV6-3 with TRBJ2-4; 10 bases are a match to TRBD1. The V and J ends lost 5 bases and 3 bases, in that order; junction bases with no gene match: 4. The germline V gene has CDR1 MNHEY and CDR2 SVGEGT. The CDR3 is 15 amino acids. Here the CDR3 DNA reads TGTGCCAGCAGTGACCGGGACAGGGGCAAAAACATTCAGTACTTC. Protein sequence: CASSDRDRGKNIQYF.

The chain employs TRBV5-5 and TRBJ1-1, with TRBD1 matching 9 bases. V trimming: 1 base; J trimming: 10 bases; junction bases outside the gene matches: 5. The CDR3 totals 13 residues. Per the germline V gene, CDR1 is SGHKS and CDR2 is YYEKEE (reference sequence). The CDR3 coding sequence is TGTGCCAGCAGCTTGAACAGGGGGCGAGTAGCTTTCTTT. Translated, it gives CASSLNRGRVAFF.

The rearrangement links TRBV18 to TRBJ1-3; D is undetermined. The V gene lost 3 bases and the J gene lost 2 bases, with 14 bases spanning the gap. The CDR3 runs to 16 residues. CDR1 and CDR2 (germline): KGHSH, LQKENI. Here the CDR3 DNA reads TGTGCCAGCTCACCCTCCCCACCGGGAGCTGGAAACACCATATATTTT. This codes for CASSPSPPGAGNTIYF.

The chain has TRBV28 and TRBJ2-3; D is possibly TRBD1 or TRBD2 (5 bases each). The germline gives CDR1 MDHEN, CDR2 SYDVKM. The germline V and J ends were trimmed by 4 bases and 4 bases, with 12 bases remaining between them. The CDR3 sequence is 14 residues long. Written as DNA, the CDR3 is TGTGCCAGCAGTTCAGGGACCCTCCCAGATACGCAGTATTTT. This translates into CASSSGTLPDTQYF.

This clone was found once. The rearrangement joins TRBV5-6 to TRBJ2-5, with TRBD2 matching over 9 bases. This CDR3 is built from 14 residues. From germline, CDR1 is SGHDT and CDR2 YYEEEE. Losses at the gene ends were 4 bases for V and 5 bases for J; bases not matched to a gene: 6. The CDR3 reads CASSISGRGETQYF. DNA of the CDR3: TGTGCCAGCAGCATTAGCGGGAGAGGGGAGACCCAGTACTTC.

This clone is a singleton in its sample. The chain combines TRBV21-1 with TRBJ1-4. TRBV21-1 is annotated as a pseudogene. The CDR3 spans 11 residues. CDR3 DNA sequence: TGTGCCAGCAGTACAACGGGACTGCTGTTTTTT. Translating it yields CASSTTGLLFF.

This chain joins TRBV19 and TRBJ1-1; a possible D gene is TRBD1 (5 bases). Germline V gene sequence: CDR1 LNHDA, CDR2 SQIVND (reference sequence). The V gene lost 6 bases and the J gene lost 7 bases, with 9 bases spanning the gap. The CDR3 covers 11 residues. For the CDR3, the DNA is TGTGCCAGTAGATTGACAGATGAAGCTTTCTTT. As protein: CASRLTDEAFF.

The chain couples TRBV9 to TRBJ2-3; 12 nucleotides align to TRBD2. This CDR3 has 18 amino acids. V shed 4 bases and J 3 bases; nucleotides not matched to a gene: 12. Germline CDR1 SGDLS, CDR2 YYNGEE. The CDR3 region is CASSFPLAGGQGTDTQYF. DNA for the CDR3: TGTGCCAGCAGCTTCCCTCTAGCGGGAGGGCAGGGGACAGATACGCAGTATTTT.

This clone was counted only a few times. The chain links TRBV19 to TRBJ2-7; tentative D call: TRBD2 (6 bases). The CDR3 covers 15 residues. Between the trimmed V and J ends, which lost 5 bases and 5 bases, there was a span of 19 bases. CDR1 LNHDA and CDR2 SQIVND come from the germline V gene (reference sequence). CDR3 in amino acids: CASSLLAEGNHEQYF. The DNA for the CDR3 is TGTGCCAGTAGTCTGTTAGCGGAGGGTAACCACGAGCAGTACTTC.

V and J are TRBV13 and TRBJ2-7; D not resolved. This CDR3 comprises 14 residues. Germline V lookup: CDR1 PRHDT, CDR2 FYEKMQ (reference sequence). V lost 3 bases to trimming and J lost 0 bases, with 9 bases between them. The CDR3 spells CASSFHGSSYEQYF. CDR3 sequence (DNA): TGTGCCAGCAGCTTTCATGGGTCCTCCTACGAGCAGTACTTC.

V is TRBV6-2 or TRBV6-3 and J is TRBJ2-7; tentative D call: TRBD2 (6 bases). The germline CDR1 and CDR2 sequences are MNHEY and SVGEGT. The V end lost 4 bases, the J end lost 3 bases, and 13 bases lay between the germline ends. The CDR3 has 14 amino acids. CDR3 loop: CASSFGTSHYEQYF. CDR3 sequence (DNA): TGTGCCAGCAGTTTCGGGACTTCCCACTACGAGCAGTACTTC.

V is TRBV19 and J is TRBJ1-4, with D tentatively TRBD1 (6 bases). The CDR3 totals 16 residues. The V gene's germline CDR1 is LNHDA and CDR2 SQIVND (reference sequence). Trimming took off 5 bases at V and 8 bases at J, with 21 bases between the two ends. CDR3 loop: CASSSIQGMRGEKLFF. The CDR3 region has the DNA TGTGCCAGTAGTTCGATACAGGGAATGAGAGGAGAAAAACTGTTTTTT.

The rearrangement links TRBV5-1 to TRBJ2-3, with 7 nucleotides matching TRBD1. Germline assignment: CDR1 SGHRS and CDR2 YFSETQ. The V segment lost 2 bases and the J segment 4 bases; nucleotides outside the gene matches: 4. There are 14 residues in the CDR3. The CDR3 sequence: CASSFTGVADTQYF. As DNA, the CDR3 is TGCGCCAGCAGCTTTACAGGGGTTGCAGATACGCAGTATTTT.

This chain connects TRBV3-1 (or the pseudogene TRBV3-2) to TRBJ1-6, with D perhaps matching TRBD1 (5 bases). Germline V lookup: CDR1 LGHDT, CDR2 YNNKEL (reference sequence). With 3 bases removed from V and 7 bases from J, the gap between germline ends came to 10 bases. This CDR3 has 14 amino acids. The CDR3 spells CASSHSGGNSPLHF. The CDR3 nucleotides read TGTGCCAGCAGCCACTCGGGGGGAAATTCACCCCTCCACTTT.

The rearrangement links TRBV7-8 to TRBJ1-1; D is undetermined. The CDR3 loop spans 15 amino acids. V lost 3 bases, J lost 0 bases, and 11 bases lay in between. CDR1 is SGHVS, CDR2 FQNEAQ, per germline. The CDR3 bases are TGTGCCAGCAGCTTGTCCATGACACTGAACACTGAAGCTTTCTTT. Translated: CASSLSMTLNTEAFF.

The chain combines TRBV4-3 with TRBJ1-2; TRBD1 might be the D (6 bases). The CDR3 has 15 residues. Per germline, CDR1 LGHNA and CDR2 YSLEER. V was cut by 0 bases and J by 4 bases, with 12 bases left in between. The CDR3 region has the DNA TGCGCCAGCAGCCAAGATACGGACAGCACCTATGGCTACACCTTC. Translated: CASSQDTDSTYGYTF.

The CDR3 is CASTRGFGGYTF. The CDR3 region has the DNA TGTGCCAGCACGAGAGGGTTCGGTGGCTACACCTTC. The J gene is TRBJ1-2, the V gene TRBV28; D unresolved. The germline gives CDR1 MDHEN, CDR2 SYDVKM. V lost 7 bases to trimming and J lost 7 bases, with 13 bases between them. CDR3 size: 12 residues.

The chain is built from TRBV7-9 and TRBJ2-1; tentatively, D is TRBD2 (6 bases). Germline assignment: CDR1 SEHNR and CDR2 FQNEAQ (reference sequence). With 6 bases removed from V and 4 bases from J, the gap between germline ends came to 13 bases. The CDR3 length is 14 residues. The CDR3 nucleotides read TGTGCCAGCAGTGGGCGGGACGGTTACAATGAGCAGTTCTTC. It translates to CASSGRDGYNEQFF.

The V call is TRBV3-1 (or the pseudogene TRBV3-2), the J call TRBJ1-1; D is ambiguous. Germline V CDR1 and CDR2: LGHDT, YNNKEL (reference sequence). The V and J ends lost 4 bases and 8 bases respectively, with 14 bases between them. This CDR3 has 13 residues. This CDR3 reads CASSRTDGREAFF. The CDR3 nucleotides are TGTGCCAGCAGCCGGACGGATGGAAGGGAAGCTTTCTTT.

This clone was detected only once. The V and J genes are TRBV5-1 and TRBJ1-6; unclear D gene. CDR1 SGHRS and CDR2 YFSETQ come from the germline V gene. V lost 4 bases to trimming and J lost 5 bases, with 16 bases between them. This CDR3 comprises 16 residues. The CDR3 sequence is CASSARPGPNNSPLHF. The CDR3 DNA reads as TGCGCCAGCAGCGCCCGTCCAGGTCCGAATAATTCACCCCTCCACTTT.

The J gene is TRBJ2-7, the V gene TRBV10-3; TRBD2 is a possible D gene (6 bases). The length of the CDR3 is 14 residues. Germline V gene lookup returns CDR1 ENHRY and CDR2 SYGVKD. V shed 10 bases and J shed 6 bases, with 22 bases lying between them. The DNA for the CDR3 is TGTGCCACCGCGAGCGCGGAATCCGGGGGCGAGCAGTACTTC. Protein sequence: CATASAESGGEQYF.

V gene TRBV18 combines with J gene TRBJ1-1; maybe TRBD1 (6 bases). This CDR3 contains 17 residues. The V end was cut by 2 bases, the J end by 0 bases, with 16 bases between. CDR1 KGHSH and CDR2 LQKENI come from the germline V gene. The chain's CDR3 is CASSPDLQGGMNTEAFF. The CDR3 DNA reads TGTGCCAGCTCACCAGATTTACAGGGTGGGATGAACACTGAAGCTTTCTTT.

In the case of this clone: Other DNA sequences from this sample encode an identical CDR3 as well. The rearrangement links TRBV28 to TRBJ1-3; TRBD1 agrees at 7 bases. The CDR3 runs to 14 residues. V was clipped by 6 bases and J by 2 bases; unmatched bases: 4. Germline CDR1 and CDR2: MDHEN and SYDVKM. In DNA, the CDR3 is TGTGCCAGCAGCCTAGACAGGGCTGGAAACACCATATATTTT. Its translation: CASSLDRAGNTIYF.